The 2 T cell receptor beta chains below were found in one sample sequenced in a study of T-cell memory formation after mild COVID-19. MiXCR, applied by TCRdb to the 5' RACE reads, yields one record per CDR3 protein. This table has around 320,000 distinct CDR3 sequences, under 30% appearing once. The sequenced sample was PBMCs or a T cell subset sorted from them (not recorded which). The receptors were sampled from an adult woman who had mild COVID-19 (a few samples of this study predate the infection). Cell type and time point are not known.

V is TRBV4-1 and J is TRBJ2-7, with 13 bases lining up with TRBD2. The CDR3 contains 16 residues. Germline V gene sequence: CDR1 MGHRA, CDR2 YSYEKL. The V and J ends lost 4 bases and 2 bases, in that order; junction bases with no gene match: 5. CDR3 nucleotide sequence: TGCGCCAGCAGCCGATCCGGGACTAGCGGGGCCTACGAGCAGTACTTC. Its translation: CASSRSGTSGAYEQYF.

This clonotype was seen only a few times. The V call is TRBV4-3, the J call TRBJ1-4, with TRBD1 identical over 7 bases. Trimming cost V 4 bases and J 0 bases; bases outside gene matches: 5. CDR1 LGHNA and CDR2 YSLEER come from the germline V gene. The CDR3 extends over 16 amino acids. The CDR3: CASSRRQGATNEKLFF. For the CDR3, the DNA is TGCGCCAGCAGCCGTAGACAGGGCGCAACTAATGAAAAACTGTTTTTT.